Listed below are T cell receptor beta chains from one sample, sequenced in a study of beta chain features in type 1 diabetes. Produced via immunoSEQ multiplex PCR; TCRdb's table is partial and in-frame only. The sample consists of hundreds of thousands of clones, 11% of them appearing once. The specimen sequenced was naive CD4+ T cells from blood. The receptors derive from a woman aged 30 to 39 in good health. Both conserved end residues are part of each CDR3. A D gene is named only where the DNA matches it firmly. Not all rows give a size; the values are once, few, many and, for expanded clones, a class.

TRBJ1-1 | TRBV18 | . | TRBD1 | CASSPSTTGTEAFF | TGTGCCAGCTCGCCGTCGACGACAGGGACTGAAGCTTTCTTT
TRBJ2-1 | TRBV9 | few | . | CASSPRGSSYNEQFF | TGTGCCAGCAGCCCCCGGGGGAGCTCCTACAATGAGCAGTTCTTC
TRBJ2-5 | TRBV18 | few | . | CASSPTGQETQYF | TGTGCCAGCTCACCTACAGGTCAAGAGACCCAGTACTTC
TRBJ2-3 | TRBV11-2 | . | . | CASSPQGTGTDTQYF | TGTGCCAGCAGCCCTCAGGGGACGGGCACAGATACGCAGTATTTT
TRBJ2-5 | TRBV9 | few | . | CASSAASGTETQYF | TGTGCCAGCAGCGCCGCCTCGGGTACGGAGACCCAGTACTTC
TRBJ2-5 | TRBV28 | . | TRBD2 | CASLGRVERETQYF | TGTGCCAGCCTAGGGAGGGTTGAGAGGGAGACCCAGTACTTC
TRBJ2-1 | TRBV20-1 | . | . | CSAPTSNEQFF | TGCAGTGCTCCGACTAGCAATGAGCAGTTCTTC
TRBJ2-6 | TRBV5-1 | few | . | CASSLEGAGANVLTF | TGCGCCAGCAGCTTGGAAGGGGCTGGGGCCAACGTCCTGACTTTC
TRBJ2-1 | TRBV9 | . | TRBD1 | CASSVDGTGYNEQFF | TGTGCCAGCAGCGTAGATGGGACAGGGTACAATGAGCAGTTCTTC
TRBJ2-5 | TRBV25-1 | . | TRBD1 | CASSWTGGRETQYF | TGTGCCAGCAGTTGGACAGGGGGGAGGGAGACCCAGTACTTC
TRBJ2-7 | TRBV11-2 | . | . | CASSLGTKYEQYF | TGTGCCAGCAGCTTAGGGACAAAATACGAGCAGTACTTC
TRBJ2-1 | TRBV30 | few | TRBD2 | CAWSVRSSGPWGNEQFF | TGTGCCTGGAGTGTACGGTCTAGCGGCCCCTGGGGGAATGAGCAGTTCTTC
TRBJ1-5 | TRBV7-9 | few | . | CASSQAGIRQPQHF | TGTGCCAGCAGCCAGGCAGGGATCCGTCAGCCCCAGCATTTT
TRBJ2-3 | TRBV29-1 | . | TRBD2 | CSARGDRASTDTQYF | TGCAGCGCCCGGGGGGATAGAGCTAGCACAGATACGCAGTATTTT
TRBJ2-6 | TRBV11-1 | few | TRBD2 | CASSLGLAGGAGANVLTF | TGTGCCAGCAGCTTGGGACTAGCGGGAGGTGCTGGGGCCAACGTCCTGACTTTC
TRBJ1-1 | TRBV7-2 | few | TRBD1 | CASSRGQKAFF | TGTGCCAGCAGCCGGGGACAGAAAGCTTTCTTT
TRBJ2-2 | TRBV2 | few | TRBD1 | CASSPTGLSTGELFF | TGTGCCAGCAGTCCGACAGGGCTGAGCACCGGGGAGCTGTTTTTT
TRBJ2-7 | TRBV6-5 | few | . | CASTWTSSYEQYF | TGTGCCAGCACCTGGACATCCTCCTACGAGCAGTACTTC
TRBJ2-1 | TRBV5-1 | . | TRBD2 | CASSGRANPNEQFF | TGCGCCAGCAGTGGGAGGGCGAACCCCAATGAGCAGTTCTTC
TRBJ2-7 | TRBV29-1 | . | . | CSVSGTPSSYEQYF | TGCAGCGTGTCCGGGACTCCAAGCTCCTACGAGCAGTACTTC
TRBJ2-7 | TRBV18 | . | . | CASSPQDSSYEQYF | TGTGCCAGCTCACCCCAGGACAGCTCCTACGAGCAGTACTTC
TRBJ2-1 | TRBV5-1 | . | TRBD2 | CASSLVGSPGGYNEQFF | TGCGCCAGCAGCTTGGTGGGTAGCCCGGGGGGGTACAATGAGCAGTTCTTC
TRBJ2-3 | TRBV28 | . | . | CASTGFPVDTQYF | TGTGCCAGCACGGGATTCCCAGTAGATACGCAGTATTTT
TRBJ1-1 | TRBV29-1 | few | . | CSVGRGLNTEAFF | TGCAGCGTTGGGAGGGGCTTGAACACTGAAGCTTTCTTT
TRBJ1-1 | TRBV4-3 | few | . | CASSQDRRRSTEAFF | TGCGCCAGCAGCCAAGATCGAAGGCGGAGCACTGAAGCTTTCTTT
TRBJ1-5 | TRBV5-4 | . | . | CASSLVPGQPQHF | TGTGCCAGCAGCTTGGTCCCGGGTCAGCCCCAGCATTTT
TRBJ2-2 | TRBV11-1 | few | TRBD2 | CASSFGTSGSDGELFF | TGTGCCAGCAGCTTCGGGACTAGCGGGAGTGACGGGGAGCTGTTTTTT
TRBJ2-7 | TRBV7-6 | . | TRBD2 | CASSRTSGRFGTYEQYF | TGTGCCAGCAGCCGTACTAGCGGGAGGTTCGGCACCTACGAGCAGTACTTC
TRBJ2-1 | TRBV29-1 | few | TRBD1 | CSARQGLSYNEQFF | TGCAGCGCGAGACAGGGCCTCTCCTACAATGAGCAGTTCTTC
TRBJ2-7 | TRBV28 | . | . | CASSYRYEQYF | TGTGCCAGCAGTTACAGATACGAGCAGTACTTC
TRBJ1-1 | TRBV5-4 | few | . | CASRYTGFSEAFF | TGTGCCAGCAGATACACAGGGTTCTCTGAAGCTTTCTTT
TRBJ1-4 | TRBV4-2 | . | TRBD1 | CASSQDNRPDRQIGF | TGTGCCAGCAGCCAAGATAATAGACCGGACAGGCAAATTGGATTT
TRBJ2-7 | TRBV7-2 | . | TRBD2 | CASSLGSSGRYEQYF | TGTGCCAGCAGCTTAGGCTCTAGCGGGAGGTACGAGCAGTACTTC
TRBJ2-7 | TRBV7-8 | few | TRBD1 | CASSFETGTGQHEQYF | TGTGCCAGCAGCTTTGAAACCGGGACAGGGCAACACGAGCAGTACTTC